This T cell receptor beta chain was found in a study of shared clonotypes between healthy human individuals. Study at large: Three CD4 naive, three CD4 memory, two CD8 naive and one CD8 memory plate were used per donor.

In replicate PCRs of sorted subsets, 150 to 200 ng DNA, about 30,000 T cell genomes, was used. Measured with immunoSEQ multiplex PCR; TCRdb has only the in-frame clones, and not every one. The table includes over 800,000 clones, 85% to 95% detected once. The naive CD8 fraction comprised CD45RO-negative cells positively selected for CCR7 and excluded terminally differentiated effector memory CD45RA+ cells. Study outcomes and limitations: Researchers found naive subsets generally carried larger estimated richness than memory subsets. Some naive CD4 clonotypes, around 4.7%, turned up in common across several donors.

This clone occurred once. Antigen specificity is unknown. Other DNA sequences in the same sample also yield this CDR3. V was clipped by 2 bases and J by 2 bases, with 10 bases between them. The CDR3 contains 14 residues. Germline CDR1 and CDR2: SGDLS and YYNGEE. The sample consisted of naive CD8+ T cells sorted from blood. The source of this sequence is a man aged 25 to 40 in good health. The chain links TRBV9 to TRBJ2-5; maybe TRBD1 (5 bases). The CDR3 DNA reads as TGTGCCAGCAGCGTCGGGCAGGGACAAGAGACCCAGTACTTC. Encoded protein: CASSVGQGQETQYF.